The 19 T cell receptor beta chains listed next were all sequenced from one sample in a study of T cell repertoires in cytomegalovirus infection. MiXCR, applied by TCRdb to the reads, yields one record per CDR3 protein. The sample lists fewer than 300,000 distinct CDR3 sequences, roughly 25% occurring once. Sequenced sample: PBMCs. The origin of the receptors is a human donor in good health (CMV status not recorded). Some clones in this sample may be carry-over from other donors' samples.

This clonotype was counted at least ten times. The chain combines TRBV7-2 with TRBJ2-7; D call uncertain. The CDR3 is made up of 13 amino acids. Trimming left V 1 base short and J 0 bases short, with 4 bases between. Germline values: CDR1 SGHTA, CDR2 FQGNSA. In nucleotides, the CDR3 is TGTGCCAGCAGCTTAGGAGTCTCCTACGAGCAGTACTTC. Its protein product is CASSLGVSYEQYF.

The chain uses TRBV29-1 and TRBJ2-1, with 9 bases aligning to TRBD1. The CDR3 is 15 amino acids. CDR1 is SQVTM and CDR2 is ANQGSEA in the germline V gene. Trimming cost V 7 bases and J 2 bases; bases outside gene matches: 9. DNA of the CDR3: TGCAGCGCCCTCCTAGGGACAGGGCCCTACAATGAGCAGTTCTTC. Amino acids: CSALLGTGPYNEQFF.

The V and J genes are TRBV3-1 and TRBJ1-4; D unclear. The CDR3 sequence is 14 residues long. Germline assignment: CDR1 LGHDT and CDR2 YNNKEL (reference sequence). The V end was cut by 6 bases, the J end by 0 bases, with 8 bases between. CDR3 sequence: CASSLFATNEKLFF. The CDR3 DNA sequence: TGTGCCAGCAGTCTTTTTGCAACTAATGAAAAACTGTTTTTT.

There are many counts of this clonotype. The rearrangement links TRBV28 to TRBJ2-2; D gene uncertain. The CDR3 runs 12 residues. The V and J ends lost 6 bases and 3 bases respectively, with 5 bases between them. Germline V gene lookup returns CDR1 MDHEN and CDR2 SYDVKM. The CDR3 region is CASSYDTGELFF. In DNA, the CDR3 is TGTGCCAGCAGCTACGACACCGGGGAGCTGTTTTTT.

The J gene is TRBJ2-2, the V gene TRBV5-1; 11 nucleotides match TRBD2. The CDR3 is 15 residues long. V lost 6 bases, J lost 0 bases, and 1 base stayed unmatched. Germline V CDR1 and CDR2: SGHRS, YFSETQ. This CDR3 is CASKLAGANTGELFF. For the CDR3, the DNA is TGCGCCAGCAAACTAGCGGGGGCGAACACCGGGGAGCTGTTTTTT.

The chain combines TRBV7-2 with TRBJ2-4; 8 nucleotides align to TRBD2. With V trimmed by 4 bases and J by 1 base, 9 bases remained unmatched. The V gene's germline CDR1 is SGHTA and CDR2 FQGNSA. The CDR3 runs 17 residues. The DNA for the CDR3 is TGTGCCAGCAGCTCTCGGGGGGGGAGGAGGGCCAAAAACATTCAGTACTTC. Its protein is CASSSRGGRRAKNIQYF.

This clonotype appeared many times. This chain links TRBV7-9 with TRBJ1-1; D is undetermined. Trimming took off 5 bases at V and 0 bases at J, with 10 bases between the two ends. This CDR3 has 14 amino acids. Germline lookup yields CDR1 SEHNR and CDR2 FQNEAQ (reference sequence). CDR3 loop: CASSEPGLNTEAFF. CDR3 DNA: TGTGCCAGCAGCGAACCCGGATTGAACACTGAAGCTTTCTTT. Together with reference TRBV7-9 and TRBJ1-1, the CDR3 gives the full variable domain: DTGVSQNPRHKITKRGQNVTFRCDPISEHNRLYWYRQTLGQGPEFLTYFQNEAQLEKSRLLSDRFSAERPKGSFSTLEIQRTEQGDSAMYLCASSEPGLNTEAFFGQGTRLTVV.

V is TRBV2 and J is TRBJ2-7, with TRBD2 matching 8 bases. CDR1 is SNHLY and CDR2 is FYNNEI in the germline V gene. This CDR3 is 14 amino acids long. J was trimmed by 8 bases and V by 4 bases; bases with no gene match: 10. In DNA form, the CDR3 reads TGTGCCAGCAGTGGTCGGGGGGGCTTTCATCAGCAGTACTTC. Amino acids: CASSGRGGFHQQYF.

A few counts support this clonotype. V usage is TRBV6-1 and J usage is TRBJ2-3; 9 bases are a match to TRBD1. The ends lost 3 bases at V and 4 bases at J; junction bases unmatched: 5. The CDR3 is made up of 15 amino acids. From germline, CDR1 is MNHNS and CDR2 SASEGT. The CDR3 nucleotides read TGTGCCAGCAGTGATCAGAGACAGGGGGCAGATACGCAGTATTTT. This encodes CASSDQRQGADTQYF.

The rearrangement links TRBV20-1 to TRBJ2-2; 8 nucleotides match TRBD1. The CDR3 extends over 17 amino acids. The V and J ends lost 0 bases and 1 base, in that order; junction bases with no gene match: 7. The germline V gene has CDR1 DFQATT and CDR2 SNEGSKA (reference sequence). In DNA form, the CDR3 reads TGCAGTGCTAGAGATGCCCGCACAGGGGGGAACACCGGGGAGCTGTTTTTT. Its translation is CSARDARTGGNTGELFF.

This clonotype was seen repeatedly, ten times or more. The rearrangement joins TRBV6-2 or TRBV6-3 to TRBJ2-3; 9 positions agree with TRBD1. Trimming at V came to 4 bases and at J to 0 bases, leaving 11 bases not matched to a gene. In germline, CDR1 is MNHEY, CDR2 SVGEGT. The length of the CDR3 is 18 residues. CDR3 sequence reads: CASSFLLRQGESTDTQYF. The DNA of the CDR3 is TGTGCCAGCAGTTTCCTTCTTCGACAGGGGGAGAGCACAGATACGCAGTATTTT.

This clonotype was seen only a few times. This may be a read error: a much more frequent sequence differs by one nucleotide. The genes are TRBV6-5 and TRBJ1-1; 8 bases align to TRBD1. CDR3 length equals 14 residues. CDR1 and CDR2 from the germline V gene are MNHEY and SVGAGI. The ends lost 5 bases at V and 0 bases at J; junction bases unmatched: 2. Here the CDR3 DNA reads TGTGCCAGCAGTCTGGGACAGGTGAACACTGAAGCTTTCTTT. This sequence encodes CASSLGQVNTEAFF.

This clonotype was seen many times. This rearrangement joins TRBV6-1 to TRBJ2-4; no firm D call. CDR1 and CDR2 (germline): MNHNS, SASEGT. With 5 bases removed from V and 4 bases from J, the gap between germline ends came to 15 bases. This CDR3 is 15 amino acids long. The CDR3 reads CASSPRTPPKNIQYF. CDR3 nucleotides: TGTGCCAGCAGTCCCCGGACGCCGCCAAAAAACATTCAGTACTTC.

The chain joins TRBV6-1 to TRBJ2-7; possible D gene TRBD2, 5 bases. CDR3 length equals 13 residues. With 8 bases removed from V and 2 bases from J, the gap between germline ends came to 13 bases. Germline V CDR1 and CDR2: MNHNS, SASEGT. This chain's CDR3 is CASRTSAPYEQYF. The CDR3 DNA sequence: TGTGCCAGCCGGACTTCCGCCCCCTACGAGCAGTACTTC.

The V gene is TRBV20-1, the J gene TRBJ2-5, with 12 bases identical to TRBD2. The J segment lost 6 bases and the V segment lost 2 bases, leaving 4 bases of the junction unmatched. This CDR3 has 14 residues. Germline V gives CDR1 DFQATT, CDR2 SNEGSKA (reference sequence). The CDR3 sequence is CSARLAGGRKTQYF. The CDR3 DNA reads TGCAGTGCTAGACTAGCGGGGGGGCGGAAGACCCAGTACTTC.

The V call is TRBV11-2, the J call TRBJ2-7, with D unclear. The CDR3 runs 15 residues. Germline lookup yields CDR1 SGHAT and CDR2 FQNNGV. Trimming pared 2 bases from V and 6 bases from J, leaving 17 bases between. This CDR3 is CASSLNRPPPAEQYF. DNA for the CDR3: TGTGCCAGCAGCTTAAATAGGCCGCCACCGGCCGAGCAGTACTTC.

V gene TRBV5-1 combines with J gene TRBJ2-3, with 7 positions matching TRBD2. Unmatched junction bases numbered 6, after V lost 5 bases and J lost 0 bases. CDR3 size: 15 residues. Germline CDR1 SGHRS, CDR2 YFSETQ. The CDR3 DNA is TGCGCCAGCAGACTAACGACTAGCAGCACAGATACGCAGTATTTT. Residues: CASRLTTSSTDTQYF.

This clonotype was recorded at least ten times. The chain recombines TRBV7-9 with TRBJ2-7; TRBD1 aligns across 8 bases. V was pared by 4 bases and J by 1 base, with 6 bases of the junction left unmatched. The CDR3 totals 15 residues. Germline-derived CDR1 and CDR2 are SEHNR and FQNEAQ (reference sequence). The chain's CDR3 is CASSYGQGGSYEQYF. CDR3 coding DNA: TGTGCCAGCAGCTACGGACAGGGTGGATCCTACGAGCAGTACTTC.

This clonotype was detected ten times or more. This chain connects TRBV7-2 to TRBJ2-5, with 8 bases matching TRBD2. Germline trimming cut 5 bases from V and 5 bases from J; bases unmatched to any gene: 10. This CDR3 is built from 15 residues. Germline CDR1 SGHTA, CDR2 FQGNSA. The CDR3 DNA follows: TGTGCCAGCAGCCATCGTAGCGGGAATCGTGAGACCCAGTACTTC. Encoded protein: CASSHRSGNRETQYF.